A single sample is the source of the 3 T cell receptor beta chains below, sequenced in a study of shared clonotypes between healthy human individuals. Positive CCR7 selection of CD45RO-negative cells yielded the naive CD8 cells, and terminally differentiated effector memory CD45RA+ cells were excluded. Clones were sequenced by immunoSEQ multiplex PCR, and TCRdb holds only the in-frame ones, with some missing. The profile shows approximately 2,000,000 clones, just over 90% of them singletons. Input material: naive CD8+ T cells from PBMCs. The receptors originated from a man aged 18 to 30 in good health. Some clones in this sample may be carry-over from other donors' samples.

The chain is built from TRBV4-1 and TRBJ2-7, with D perhaps TRBD2 (7 bases). The CDR3 length is 17 residues. The germline CDR1 and CDR2 sequences are MGHRA and YSYEKL. Trimming cost V 0 bases and J 2 bases, with 17 bases left between them. CDR3 nucleotide sequence: TGCGCCAGCAGCCAAGATAGGGCGGGGGCGGGGGCCTACGAGCAGTACTTC. It specifies CASSQDRAGAGAYEQYF.

The V call is TRBV6-1, the J call TRBJ1-3; D call uncertain. Germline values: CDR1 MNHNS, CDR2 SASEGT. The CDR3 runs 13 residues. The ends were cut back, 7 bases at V and 0 bases at J, with 7 bases in the middle. Here the CDR3 DNA reads TGTGCCAGCATGGTACTCTCTGGAAACACCATATATTTT. Protein product: CASMVLSGNTIYF.

In DNA form, the CDR3 reads TGTGCCAGCAGTTTGGCGACTAGCGGGCGACAAGAGACCCAGTACTTC. Translating gives CASSLATSGRQETQYF. This rearrangement joins TRBV28 to TRBJ2-5; 10 nucleotides line up with TRBD2. The CDR3 contains 16 residues. V dropped 3 bases and J dropped 2; count of bases not matched to a gene: 6. The germline CDR1 and CDR2 sequences are MDHEN and SYDVKM.